The 15 T cell receptor beta chains reported below all come from one sample, sequenced in a study of T cell responses to AZD1222 COVID-19 vaccine. Profiled with immunoSEQ multiplex PCR; TCRdb holds only in-frame clones, not every one. The sample lists approximately 220,000 clones, roughly 91% occurring once. Sequenced here: peripheral blood, sampled on day 0 of MenACWY control vaccination. The receptors derive from an adult in good health.

The chain uses TRBV10-1 and TRBJ1-3; no clear D gene. Germline V gives CDR1 WNHNN, CDR2 SYGVQD (reference sequence). The CDR3 has 18 residues. The V and J ends lost 2 bases and 0 bases respectively, with 17 bases between them. The DNA of the CDR3 is TGCGCCAGCAGTGAGCGCGCCGTCCGTCAAGGCTCTGGAAACACCATATATTTT. This translates into CASSERAVRQGSGNTIYF.

Only a few counts were recorded for this clone. V and J are TRBV30 and TRBJ2-7; D is unclear. Looked up from germline, CDR1 is GTSNPN and CDR2 is SVGIG (reference sequence). The CDR3 spans 11 residues. With 2 bases removed from V and 1 base from J, the gap between germline ends came to 3 bases. This chain's CDR3 is CAWSSSYEQYF. Here the CDR3 DNA reads TGTGCCTGGAGTTCTTCCTACGAGCAGTACTTC. Full variable domain (remainder filled in from reference TRBV30 and TRBJ2-7): SQTIHQWPATLVQPVGSPLSLECTVEGTSNPNLYWYRQAAGRGLQLLFYSVGIGQISSEVPQNLSASRPQDRQFILSSKKLLLSDSGFYLCAWSSSYEQYFGPGTRLTVT.

With regard to this clone: At the DNA level, this CDR3 is encoded by other sequences in the same sample as well. The CDR3 protein is CASSQGPYEQYF. CDR3 DNA sequence: TGTGCCAGCAGCCAGGGTCCCTACGAGCAGTACTTC. The chain carries TRBV3-1 (or the pseudogene TRBV3-2) and TRBJ2-7, with unresolved D. CDR1 LGHDT and CDR2 YNNKEL come from the germline V gene (reference sequence). Deletions cut 3 bases from V and 2 bases from J, with 5 bases between. The length of the CDR3 is 12 residues.

This chain joins TRBV6-5 and TRBJ1-1; D is uncertain. This CDR3 spans 15 amino acids. V dropped 0 bases and J dropped 0 bases, with 8 bases sitting between them. Germline CDR1 is MNHEY and CDR2 is SVGAGI. The CDR3 is CASSYSPGVNTEAFF. The CDR3, as DNA: TGTGCCAGCAGTTACTCGCCCGGGGTGAACACTGAAGCTTTCTTT.

The V and J genes are TRBV5-5 and TRBJ1-3; 8 bases map to TRBD1. The V gene end was trimmed by 0 bases and the J gene end by 9 bases; junction bases not matched to a gene: 11. This CDR3 has 16 residues. Per the germline V gene, CDR1 is SGHKS and CDR2 is YYEKEE (reference sequence). CDR3 residues: CASSLGDRTGNITIYF. The CDR3 DNA is TGTGCCAGCAGCTTGGGGGACAGGACGGGAAACATCACCATATATTTT.

V gene TRBV5-1 combines with J gene TRBJ2-7; D remains unclear. Germline assignment: CDR1 SGHRS and CDR2 YFSETQ. The CDR3 is 14 residues long. V dropped 0 bases and J dropped 0 bases, with 7 bases sitting between them. CDR3 residues: CASSLDGFSYEQYF. The CDR3 bases are TGCGCCAGCAGCTTGGACGGCTTCTCCTACGAGCAGTACTTC. Full variable domain (rest looked up from reference TRBV5-1 and TRBJ2-7): KAGVTQTPRYLIKTRGQQVTLSCSPISGHRSVSWYQQTPGQGLQFLFEYFSETQRNKGNFPGRFSGRQFSNSRSEMNVSTLELGDSALYLCASSLDGFSYEQYFGPGTRLTVT.

The chain links TRBV18 to TRBJ1-2; 8 positions agree with TRBD1. The CDR3 has 14 amino acids. V trimming: 3 bases; J trimming: 7 bases; junction bases outside the gene matches: 7. Germline V gene lookup returns CDR1 KGHSH and CDR2 LQKENI. CDR3 protein: CASSPLDRDGGYTF. As DNA, the CDR3 is TGTGCCAGCTCACCCCTGGACAGGGACGGTGGCTACACCTTC.

The chain is built from TRBV28 and TRBJ1-6, with 8 bases fitting TRBD1. CDR1 is MDHEN and CDR2 is SYDVKM in the germline V gene. CDR3 length equals 15 residues. Trimming took 4 bases from V and 10 from J; bases not matched to a gene: 9. CDR3 bases: TGTGCCAGCAGTTCCAGGGGGCGGGCTGGGTCACCCCTCCACTTT. It is translated as CASSSRGRAGSPLHF.

J is TRBJ1-2 and V is TRBV28; D is possibly TRBD1 (5 bases). The V end was cut by 8 bases, the J end by 5 bases, with 15 bases between. The CDR3 runs to 13 residues. Germline loops: CDR1 MDHEN, CDR2 SYDVKM. DNA of the CDR3: TGTGCCAGCGTGCAGGGAGGAGGGTATGGCTACACCTTC. This sequence encodes CASVQGGGYGYTF.

The chain employs TRBV6-1 and TRBJ1-2; D not certain. CDR1 is MNHNS, CDR2 SASEGT, per germline. There are 13 residues in the CDR3. The germline V and J ends were trimmed by 3 bases and 6 bases, with 11 bases remaining between them. CDR3: CASSEVQRDGYTF. The CDR3 DNA reads TGTGCCAGCAGTGAGGTACAGAGGGATGGCTACACCTTC.

The chain couples TRBV18 to TRBJ1-1; no firm D call. The CDR3 has 12 amino acids. Deletions cut 8 bases from V and 1 base from J, with 8 bases between. Germline CDR1 KGHSH, CDR2 LQKENI. The CDR3 protein is CASKRTNTEAFF. CDR3 in DNA: TGTGCCAGCAAGCGGACGAACACTGAAGCTTTCTTT.

The J gene is TRBJ1-2, the V gene TRBV6-6; 8 nucleotides line up with TRBD1. In germline, CDR1 is MNHNY, CDR2 SVGAGI (reference sequence). J lost 7 bases, V lost 11 bases, and 9 bases had no gene match. The CDR3 has 12 amino acids. The CDR3 coding sequence is TGTGCCTGCCAGGACAGGGAAGGTGGCTACACCTTC. It specifies CACQDREGGYTF.

This chain connects TRBV29-1 to TRBJ2-5; D might be TRBD1 (5 bases). Trimming pared 5 bases from V and 7 bases from J, leaving 20 bases between. Germline V lookup: CDR1 SQVTM, CDR2 ANQGSEA. CDR3 length: 14 amino acids. The DNA for the CDR3 is TGCAGCGTTCCTGAGGACATATACCCCGGGACCCAGTACTTC. Encoded protein: CSVPEDIYPGTQYF.

The rearrangement joins TRBV28 to TRBJ2-1; D not certain. This CDR3 spans 12 amino acids. Germline CDR1 and CDR2: MDHEN and SYDVKM. V dropped 4 bases and J dropped 7 bases, with 8 bases sitting between them. This CDR3 is CASSSIGNEQFF. The DNA for the CDR3 is TGTGCCAGCAGTTCTATCGGGAATGAGCAGTTCTTC.

This clone turned up a few times. Here the CDR3 DNA reads TGTGCCAGCAGCCAATCGGCATATGGCTACACCTTC. It translates to CASSQSAYGYTF. The genes are TRBV14 and TRBJ1-2, with D unresolved. Per the germline V gene, CDR1 is SGHDN and CDR2 is FVKESK. The CDR3 is 12 amino acids. Trimming pared 2 bases from V and 5 bases from J, leaving 6 bases between.